The rows below give T cell receptor beta chains drawn from one sample of a study of blood T cell repertoires in COVID-19. Measured with immunoSEQ multiplex PCR; TCRdb has only the in-frame clones, and not every one. The data contain about 210,000 clones, around 81% of them singletons. The material sequenced was PBMCs or T cells enriched from blood (not recorded which). These receptors were obtained from a woman between 45 and 60 years old with acute COVID-19. CDR3s include the opening cysteine and the closing phenylalanine or tryptophan. A D gene is named only where the DNA matches it firmly. Clone size is stated in some rows and not others, as once, few, many or a class when expanded.

v_gene	abundance	d_gene	j_gene	CDR3aa	CDR3nt
TRBV6-5	-	-	TRBJ1-3	CASSYGSAGNTIYF	TGTGCCAGCAGTTACGGCTCCGCTGGAAACACCATATATTTT
TRBV12-5	-	TRBD1	TRBJ1-5	CASGSPLGQGPNQPQHF	TGTGCTAGTGGTTCACCCTTGGGACAGGGGCCGAATCAGCCCCAGCATTTT
TRBV19	-	TRBD2	TRBJ2-7	CASSVSSSGIYEQYF	TGTGCCAGTTCCGTTTCCTCTAGCGGTATCTACGAGCAGTACTTC
TRBV4-1	-	TRBD2	TRBJ2-3	CASSQRGSVGTDTQYF	TGCGCCAGCAGCCAACGCGGGAGCGTGGGCACAGATACGCAGTATTTT
TRBV5-5	-	-	TRBJ2-7	CASSRDTYEQYF	TGTGCCAGCAGCCGGGACACCTACGAGCAGTACTTC
TRBV6-5	-	-	TRBJ2-7	CASSYWGPPYEQYF	TGTGCCAGCAGTTATTGGGGGCCCCCGTACGAGCAGTACTTC
TRBV6-5	-	TRBD1	TRBJ1-1	CASSYMATGVKAEAFF	TGTGCCAGCAGTTATATGGCGACAGGGGTTAAAGCTGAAGCTTTCTTT
TRBV28	-	-	TRBJ2-6	CASSLFQGSSGANVLTF	TGTGCCAGCAGTTTATTCCAGGGGAGCTCTGGGGCCAACGTCCTGACTTTC
TRBV15	-	TRBD1	TRBJ1-5	CATSKPRDRANQPQHF	TGTGCCACCAGCAAACCCCGGGACAGGGCCAATCAGCCCCAGCATTTT
TRBV9	-	TRBD1	TRBJ2-3	CASSVDLGQGWNTQYF	TGTGCCAGCAGCGTAGATTTGGGACAGGGTTGGAATACGCAGTATTTT
TRBV7-3	once	TRBD1	TRBJ2-5	CASSPTGGRPLGETQYF	TGTGCCAGCAGCCCTACAGGGGGGAGACCCCTTGGAGAGACCCAGTACTTC
TRBV25-1	once	TRBD2	TRBJ2-3	CAAGLAGVDTQYF	TGTGCCGCGGGACTAGCGGGAGTGGATACGCAGTATTTT
TRBV7-2	-	-	TRBJ2-7	CASSLPMGGSSYEQYF	TGTGCCAGCAGCTTACCCATGGGAGGTTCTTCCTACGAGCAGTACTTC
TRBV7-3	-	TRBD2	TRBJ2-1	CASSRGTSFDNEQFF	TGTGCCAGCAGCCGCGGGACTAGCTTTGACAATGAGCAGTTCTTC
TRBV5-1	-	-	TRBJ2-7	CASRWGPQETYEQYF	TGCGCCAGCAGATGGGGGCCACAGGAAACCTACGAGCAGTACTTC
TRBV28	once	TRBD1	TRBJ1-2	CASSLRRMPSASRTGINYGYTF	TGTGCCAGCAGTTTAAGGCGCATGCCCTCAGCGTCCAGGACAGGGATTAACTATGGCTACACCTTC
TRBV6-2/TRBV6-3	-	-	TRBJ2-7	CASSYGRVNYEQYF	TGTGCCAGCAGTTACGGCAGGGTTAACTACGAGCAGTACTTC
TRBV19	-	-	TRBJ1-1	CASIFRTEAFF	TGTGCCAGTATTTTCCGGACTGAAGCTTTCTTT
TRBV19	-	TRBD1	TRBJ1-1	CASSWQGDNEAFF	TGTGCCAGTAGTTGGCAGGGGGACAATGAAGCTTTCTTT
TRBV18	few	TRBD1	TRBJ1-3	CASSPIGQASGNTIYF	TGTGCCAGCTCACCGATTGGACAGGCCTCTGGAAACACCATATATTTT
TRBV6-6	-	-	TRBJ1-3	CASRSGGEHTIYF	TGTGCCAGCAGGTCCGGGGGGGAACACACCATATATTTT
TRBV7-2	-	-	TRBJ2-7	CASSFGGSQGSYEQYF	TGTGCCAGCAGCTTCGGCGGATCACAGGGAAGCTACGAGCAGTACTTC
TRBV5-1	-	TRBD1	TRBJ1-6	CASSFGTGGSPLHF	TGCGCCAGCAGCTTCGGGACAGGGGGGTCACCCCTCCACTTT
TRBV4-1	-	-	TRBJ1-2	CASSQDRGSSYGYTF	TGCGCCAGCAGCCAAGATCGGGGGAGCTCCTATGGCTACACCTTC
TRBV2	few	-	TRBJ1-1	CASSTQTGTEAFF	TGTGCCAGCAGTACCCAGACAGGTACTGAAGCTTTCTTT
TRBV4-3	-	TRBD1	TRBJ2-3	CASSQDPLTGGLADTQYF	TGCGCCAGCAGCCAAGATCCCCTGACAGGGGGCTTGGCAGATACGCAGTATTTT
TRBV9	many	TRBD2	TRBJ2-5	CASSVGWGGQETQYF	TGTGCCAGCAGCGTAGGTTGGGGGGGCCAAGAGACCCAGTACTTC
TRBV28	-	TRBD1	TRBJ2-7	CASSIPTTGTAYLSYEQYF	TGTGCCAGCAGTATTCCAACAACCGGGACAGCATACCTATCCTACGAGCAGTACTTC
TRBV27	once	-	TRBJ2-6	CASSWVQGLSGANVLTF	TGTGCCAGCAGTTGGGTACAGGGCTTATCTGGGGCCAACGTCCTGACTTTC
TRBV2	-	-	TRBJ1-1	CASTLGGTEAFF	TGTGCCAGCACACTGGGGGGCACTGAAGCTTTCTTT
TRBV19	once	-	TRBJ1-1	CASSIRFRQSLGAEAFF	TGTGCCAGTAGTATAAGGTTTCGACAGTCCCTTGGCGCTGAAGCTTTCTTT
TRBV5-1	once	TRBD1	TRBJ2-5	CASSSVPGTEETQYF	TGCGCCAGCAGCTCGGTGCCTGGGACAGAAGAGACCCAGTACTTC
TRBV24-1	-	-	TRBJ1-2	CATSDSGAGYGYTF	TGTGCCACCAGTGATTCAGGGGCGGGCTATGGCTACACCTTC
TRBV19	-	-	TRBJ1-2	CASSMAGKSYGYTF	TGTGCCAGTAGTATGGCAGGAAAATCCTATGGCTACACCTTC
TRBV7-9	-	TRBD1	TRBJ1-3	CASSHDRGLKNTIYF	TGTGCCAGCAGCCACGACAGGGGGCTGAAAAACACCATATATTTT
TRBV6-5	few	TRBD1	TRBJ1-2	CAILPADRVSYGYTF	TGTGCCATCCTCCCCGCGGACAGGGTTAGCTATGGCTACACCTTC
TRBV6-5	-	-	TRBJ2-3	CASSEIQSTDTQYF	TGTGCCAGCAGCGAGATACAGAGCACAGATACGCAGTATTTT
TRBV7-9	-	TRBD1	TRBJ1-4	CASSLAGGDRVEKLFF	TGTGCCAGCAGCTTAGCGGGTGGCGACAGGGTCGAAAAACTGTTTTTT
TRBV27	-	TRBD2	TRBJ2-2	CASSLSRGVLARTGELFF	TGTGCCAGCAGTTTATCGCGGGGGGTCCTAGCGAGGACCGGGGAGCTGTTTTTT
TRBV19	-	TRBD1	TRBJ1-1	CATSRTGNTEAFF	TGTGCCACCTCCCGGACAGGGAACACTGAAGCTTTCTTT
TRBV10-3	-	-	TRBJ1-5	CAISAQTNQPQHF	TGTGCCATCAGTGCACAGACCAATCAGCCCCAGCATTTT